This T cell receptor (beta chain) is drawn from a study of cytotoxic CD8 clonotypes in ibrutinib-treated CLL. General study results and limits: Rare overall, public clonotypes shrank or held steady under therapy.

Germline values: CDR1 SNHLY, CDR2 FYNNEI. V dropped 6 bases and J dropped 7; count of bases not matched to a gene: 9. This CDR3 is 14 amino acids long. Data came from immunoSEQ multiplex PCR; TCRdb stores just in-frame clones and leaves some out. This table holds around 60,000 clones, approximately 75% found once. On this clone itself: What it recognizes is unknown.

The authors obtained approximately 2.2 micrograms of genomic DNA from cryopreserved PBMCs for TCR beta libraries. Source: PBMCs, taken after 12 months of ibrutinib treatment. V gene TRBV2 combines with J gene TRBJ1-5, with 7 nucleotides matching TRBD1. The clonotype comes from a human donor with chronic lymphocytic leukemia. CDR3 protein: CASRRYRGGQPQHF. The CDR3, as DNA: TGTGCCAGCAGGAGATACAGGGGTGGCCAGCCCCAGCATTTT.